This T cell receptor beta chain is from a study of blood T cell repertoires in COVID-19. Study-level background: The origin of the acute and convalescent COVID-19 samples was the United States, Italy and Spain. The cDNA or gDNA used as material had been derived from T cells, B-cell-depleted T cells, or PBMCs.

Original processing methods: Estimation of nucleated cell counts relied on the amplification of reference gene primers. Sequenced by immunoSEQ multiplex PCR; TCRdb stores in-frame clones only, minus some. D and trimming were read from the DNA, whereas the V and J calls and clone size are those reported in that table. The data hold 200,000 to 250,000 clones, with 86% observed a single time. This receptor was obtained from a man at least 80 years old with acute or convalescent COVID-19. The sequencing input was peripheral blood.

The CDR3 DNA reads as TGTGCCAGCAGTACTACCCGGGGGAACAATGAGCAGTTCTTC. This sequence encodes CASSTTRGNNEQFF. The rearrangement links TRBV6-5 to TRBJ2-1, with D perhaps TRBD2 (6 bases). Between the trimmed V and J ends, which lost 5 bases and 5 bases, there was a span of 13 bases. CDR1 and CDR2 (germline): MNHEY, SVGAGI. CDR3 length equals 14 residues.